These 26 T cell receptor beta chains came from one sample sequenced in a study of cytomegalovirus exposure and HLA in healthy donors. It was with 60 Vbeta and 13 Jbeta primers that the PCR ran. Produced via immunoSEQ multiplex PCR; TCRdb's table is partial and in-frame only. The table lists fewer than 45,000 clones, 75% to 85% of them singletons, with around 6% in the top ten. Material for sequencing was PBMCs. Source of these receptors: a male donor in good health and CMV-seronegative.

This chain uses TRBV5-6 with TRBJ1-2; 9 bases fit TRBD1. The CDR3 covers 16 residues. With V trimmed by 4 bases and J by 6 bases, 13 bases remained unmatched. The germline V gene has CDR1 SGHDT and CDR2 YYEEEE. CDR3 residues: CASSTLLRQGEDGYTF. The CDR3 DNA is TGTGCCAGCAGCACCCTTCTACGACAGGGGGAGGATGGCTACACCTTC.

V and J are TRBV4-1 and TRBJ1-2; TRBD1 agrees at 9 bases. The germline gives CDR1 MGHRA, CDR2 YSYEKL. Trimming at V came to 1 base and at J to 7 bases, leaving 1 base not matched to a gene. The CDR3 runs to 13 residues. The CDR3 DNA reads TGCGCCAGCAGCCAAGGGACAGGGGTTGGCTACACCTTC. Protein product: CASSQGTGVGYTF.

The chain joins TRBV2 to TRBJ1-4; 8 bases are shared with TRBD1. The junction had 14 bases not matched to a gene; V was cut back by 2 bases and J by 9 bases. Germline values: CDR1 SNHLY, CDR2 FYNNEI. This CDR3 region has 17 residues. Written as DNA, the CDR3 is TGTGCCAGCAGTGAATGTAAGGACAGGGAGTGTAGGAAAAAACTGTTTTTT. It is translated as CASSECKDRECRKKLFF.

The chain has TRBV4-2 and TRBJ1-6, with 7 bases fitting TRBD1. The junction had 9 bases not matched to a gene; V was cut back by 0 bases and J by 7 bases. Germline values: CDR1 LGHNA, CDR2 YNFKEQ. The length of the CDR3 is 17 residues. Here the CDR3 reads CASSQDAGGGRNSPLHF. The CDR3 DNA reads as TGTGCCAGCAGCCAAGATGCAGGGGGAGGAAGGAATTCACCCCTCCACTTT.

The CDR3 here is CASRDRWDTGELFF. The CDR3 DNA sequence: TGTGCCAGCAGGGACAGATGGGACACCGGGGAGCTGTTTTTT. The chain uses TRBV6-1 and TRBJ2-2, with D maybe TRBD1 (6 bases). Trimming took 6 bases from V and 3 from J, leaving 11 bases between them. The CDR3 spans 14 residues. Germline assignment: CDR1 MNHNS and CDR2 SASEGT.

The rearrangement uses TRBV30 and TRBJ2-3; D call uncertain. CDR3 size: 15 residues. From germline, CDR1 is GTSNPN and CDR2 SVGIG (reference sequence). The V end lost 2 bases, the J end lost 1 base, and 13 bases lay between the germline ends. In nucleotides, the CDR3 is TGTGCCTGGAGTAAACTCGTAACCCGCACAGATACGCAGTATTTT. Translated, it gives CAWSKLVTRTDTQYF.

The rearrangement links TRBV7-8 to TRBJ1-1, with D perhaps matching TRBD1 (5 bases). The CDR3 spans 13 residues. The germline gives CDR1 SGHVS, CDR2 FQNEAQ. V lost 5 bases to trimming and J lost 7 bases, with 14 bases between them. CDR3 loop: CASSAWGVVEAFF. The CDR3 bases are TGTGCCAGCAGCGCCTGGGGGGTGGTTGAAGCTTTCTTT. The variable domain in full, with the rest retrieved from reference TRBV7-8 and TRBJ1-1, is GAGVSQSPRYKVAKRGQDVALRCDPISGHVSLFWYQQALGQGPEFLTYFQNEAQLDKSGLPSDRFFAERPEGSVSTLKIQRTQQEDSAVYLCASSAWGVVEAFFGQGTRLTVV.

The rearrangement uses TRBV30 and TRBJ2-5; D unclear. In germline, CDR1 is GTSNPN, CDR2 SVGIG (reference sequence). The CDR3 length is 11 residues. V lost 4 bases, J lost 4 bases, and 7 bases lay in between. The CDR3 is CAWISGETQYF. As DNA, the CDR3 is TGTGCCTGGATTTCCGGAGAGACCCAGTACTTC.

The rearrangement links TRBV27 to TRBJ1-1; TRBD1 might be the D (6 bases). Germline CDR1 reads MNHEY; CDR2 reads SMNVEV (reference sequence). The CDR3 length is 14 residues. V dropped 4 bases and J dropped 4 bases, with 13 bases sitting between them. CDR3 nucleotides: TGTGCCAGCAGTTATTTCGCGGGGGCCACTGAAGCTTTCTTT. It translates to CASSYFAGATEAFF.

The chain recombines TRBV4-3 with TRBJ1-2; 7 bases match TRBD1. J lost 4 bases, V lost 1 base, and 0 bases had no gene match. Germline CDR1 and CDR2: LGHNA and YSLEER. This CDR3 is 13 amino acids long. CDR3 nucleotide sequence: TGCGCCAGCAGCCAAGGGACAGGCTATGGCTACACCTTC. It yields the protein CASSQGTGYGYTF.

The chain is built from TRBV5-1 and TRBJ2-3, with TRBD1 matching over 7 bases. This CDR3 contains 19 residues. The V and J ends lost 0 bases and 0 bases, in that order; junction bases with no gene match: 13. In germline, CDR1 is SGHRS, CDR2 YFSETQ. The DNA of the CDR3 is TGCGCCAGCAGCTTGGAGGTGACAGGGATAGACCCTAGCACAGATACGCAGTATTTT. Its translation: CASSLEVTGIDPSTDTQYF.

The gene calls are TRBV10-3 and TRBJ2-3; 10 nucleotides line up with TRBD2. The trim removed 8 bases at V and 4 bases at J, leaving 12 bases unmatched. This CDR3 comprises 16 residues. CDR1 is ENHRY, CDR2 SYGVKD, per germline. The CDR3 loop reads CAIGSGGPRSPDTQYF. The CDR3 DNA sequence: TGTGCCATCGGTAGCGGGGGGCCTCGAAGCCCAGATACGCAGTATTTT.

The V gene is TRBV5-1, the J gene TRBJ2-3; 8 bases fit TRBD2. Germline CDR1 is SGHRS and CDR2 is YFSETQ. The J segment lost 2 bases and the V segment lost 4 bases, leaving 6 bases of the junction unmatched. This CDR3 has 15 amino acids. This CDR3 reads CASSGVAGYTDTQYF. CDR3 bases: TGCGCCAGCAGCGGCGTAGCGGGGTACACAGATACGCAGTATTTT.

V and J are TRBV12-2 and TRBJ2-7; the table names TRBD2, a call not compared with the DNA. TRBV12-2 is listed as a pseudogene. The CDR3 loop spans 15 amino acids. CDR3 nucleotide sequence: TGTGCAAGTCGCCGTACGCCCTTGAGCTCCTACGAGCAGTACTTC. It encodes CASRRTPLSSYEQYF.

The J gene is TRBJ2-2, the V gene TRBV9; 9 nucleotides match TRBD1. V lost 3 bases to trimming and J lost 1 base; unmatched junction nucleotides: 4. The germline V gene has CDR1 SGDLS and CDR2 YYNGEE. The length of the CDR3 is 16 residues. DNA of the CDR3: TGTGCCAGCAGCGCGCCGGGACAGGGGAACACCGGGGAGCTGTTTTTT. As protein: CASSAPGQGNTGELFF.

CDR3 sequence: CASSLRDRGREQYF. The CDR3 nucleotides are TGTGCCAGCAGTTTACGCGACAGGGGGCGCGAGCAGTACTTC. The chain couples TRBV28 to TRBJ2-7, with 10 bases aligning to TRBD1. Germline CDR1 MDHEN, CDR2 SYDVKM. There are 14 residues in the CDR3. V was pared by 2 bases and J by 6 bases, with 4 bases of the junction left unmatched.

V usage is TRBV5-1 and J usage is TRBJ2-3; 9 bases are shared with TRBD2. V was pared by 3 bases and J by 2 bases, with 10 bases of the junction left unmatched. Per the germline V gene, CDR1 is SGHRS and CDR2 is YFSETQ. This CDR3 contains 17 residues. Written as DNA, the CDR3 is TGCGCCAGCAGCTCAACGTCTAGCGGGGCCCCCACAGATACGCAGTATTTT. It is translated as CASSSTSSGAPTDTQYF.

This clone has only a few counts. The chain couples TRBV30 to TRBJ1-2; tentatively, D is TRBD1 (5 bases). The CDR3 totals 10 residues. Per the germline V gene, CDR1 is GTSNPN and CDR2 is SVGIG (reference sequence). In nucleotides, the CDR3 is TGTGCTGCAGGGAACTATGGCTACACCTTC. It translates to CAAGNYGYTF.

The J gene is TRBJ2-2, the V gene TRBV27, with 9 positions matching TRBD1. The CDR3 has 14 amino acids. V shed 10 bases and J 3 bases; nucleotides not matched to a gene: 6. Germline CDR1 MNHEY, CDR2 SMNVEV (reference sequence). The CDR3 region is CATRRTGDTGELFF. The CDR3 DNA is TGTGCCACCAGACGGACAGGGGACACCGGGGAGCTGTTTTTT.

The gene calls are TRBV7-2 and TRBJ2-3, with D possibly being TRBD2 (6 bases). V lost 0 bases and J 2 bases, leaving 9 bases between the germline ends. Germline values: CDR1 SGHTA, CDR2 FQGNSA. This CDR3 has 15 amino acids. The CDR3 sequence is CASSLALANTDTQYF. In DNA, the CDR3 is TGTGCCAGCAGCTTAGCACTAGCCAACACAGATACGCAGTATTTT.

The chain employs TRBV18 and TRBJ1-1, with TRBD1 as a possible D gene (6 bases). The germline V gene has CDR1 KGHSH and CDR2 LQKENI. V lost 2 bases to trimming and J lost 1 base, with 8 bases between them. The CDR3 loop spans 14 amino acids. The CDR3 sequence is CASSPGGGNTEAFF. The CDR3 nucleotides are TGTGCCAGCTCACCAGGGGGCGGGAACACTGAAGCTTTCTTT.

CDR3 loop: CASSKPSGHGDTQYF. The CDR3 region has the DNA TGTGCCAGCAGTAAACCCTCGGGACATGGAGATACGCAGTATTTT. The rearrangement links TRBV25-1 to TRBJ2-3; perhaps TRBD1 as D (6 bases). Germline lookup yields CDR1 MGHDK and CDR2 SYGVNS. The CDR3 is 15 amino acids. Trimming removed 5 bases at V and 5 bases at J, with 17 bases between.

CDR3 DNA: TGTGCCATCAGCAAACAGGGGGAAGTGGCTGAAGCTTTCTTT. Its protein is CAISKQGEVAEAFF. V usage is TRBV10-3 and J usage is TRBJ1-1; 8 bases are shared with TRBD1. Trimming at V came to 6 bases and at J to 6 bases, leaving 9 bases not matched to a gene. CDR1 ENHRY and CDR2 SYGVKD come from the germline V gene. The CDR3 is 14 residues long.

This chain uses TRBV10-3 with TRBJ1-1, with TRBD1 matching over 9 bases. Germline loops: CDR1 ENHRY, CDR2 SYGVKD. CDR3 size: 16 residues. The junction had 7 bases not matched to a gene; V was cut back by 5 bases and J by 0 bases. The CDR3: CAISPCGTGMNTEAFF. The CDR3 nucleotides are TGTGCCATCAGTCCCTGCGGGACAGGGATGAACACTGAAGCTTTCTTT.

CDR3 region: CAWDVGGRWETQYF. The CDR3 DNA is TGTGCCTGGGACGTCGGGGGGCGCTGGGAGACCCAGTACTTC. V and J are TRBV30 and TRBJ2-5; a weak D match, TRBD2 (7 bases). Looked up from germline, CDR1 is GTSNPN and CDR2 is SVGIG (reference sequence). Trimming left V 5 bases short and J 5 bases short, with 18 bases between. CDR3 length: 14 amino acids.

The chain links TRBV6-1 to TRBJ2-2; 12 nucleotides match TRBD2. The CDR3 runs to 15 residues. Trimming took 2 bases from V and 6 from J; bases not matched to a gene: 1. CDR1 and CDR2 (germline): MNHNS, SASEGT. In DNA form, the CDR3 reads TGTGCCAGCAGTGAACTAGCGGGAGGGCCCGGGGAGCTGTTTTTT. Translating it yields CASSELAGGPGELFF.